A selection of T cell receptor beta chains follows, all from one sample in a study of T cells in Graves' hyperthyroidism and ophthalmopathy. From the multiplex PCR reads, TCRdb called clonotypes with MiXCR, one entry per CDR3 protein. The table records 600,000 or so distinct CDR3 sequences, about 43% of them present only once. The sequenced sample was peripheral blood or thyroid tissue (not recorded which). These receptors originate from a woman aged 18-29 years with Graves' hyperthyroidism. Both conserved end residues are part of each CDR3. The D gene is left open where the match is weak. Size values are once, few and many counts, or a class for expanded clones, and some rows have none.

V	size	J	D	DNA	CDR3
TRBV5-1	many	TRBJ1-5	.	TGCGCCAGCAGCTTGGACGGGAACGGCAATCAGCCCCAGCATTTT	CASSLDGNGNQPQHF
TRBV5-5	once	TRBJ1-5	TRBD1	TGTGCCAGCAGACTTGGGACAGGTAGCAATCAGCCCCAGCATTTT	CASRLGTGSNQPQHF
TRBV2	.	TRBJ1-5	.	TGTGCCAGCAGCAAAGGCCTCGGCAGGGGAGGTTATAGCAATCAGCCCCAGCATTTT	CASSKGLGRGGYSNQPQHF
TRBV6-5	.	TRBJ2-5	.	TGTGCCAGCAGTCCACTCCCTAGCGCCGAGACCCAGTACTTC	CASSPLPSAETQYF
TRBV25-1	.	TRBJ1-2	.	TGTGCCAGCTTGGCCCGGGGATATGGCTACACCTTC	CASLARGYGYTF
TRBV6-2/TRBV6-3	.	TRBJ2-7	.	TGTGCCAGCAGTTCCTACCTGGCCTCGACCTACGAGCAGTACTTC	CASSSYLASTYEQYF
TRBV29-1	.	TRBJ2-5	.	TGCAGCTTCAGGGTCCAAGAGACCCAGTACTTC	CSFRVQETQYF
TRBV4-3	few	TRBJ1-1	.	TGCGCCAGCAGCCTCGGACTGCAGAACACTGAAGCTTTCTTT	CASSLGLQNTEAFF
TRBV5-4	.	TRBJ1-4	.	TGTGCCAGCAGCGTAGCGTCCAGGGGTGAAAAACTGTTTTTT	CASSVASRGEKLFF
TRBV20-1	many	TRBJ2-5	.	TGCAGTGTACGGGCGGAGACCCAGTACTTC	CSVRAETQYF
TRBV7-9	few	TRBJ1-2	TRBD1	TGTGCCAGCAGCTCCCGGGACAGGAGTGACTATGGCTACACCTTC	CASSSRDRSDYGYTF
TRBV24-1	.	TRBJ1-2	.	TGTGCCAGCAGCTCCCGGAGTTGGCAGGATGGCTATGGCTACACCTTC	CASSSRSWQDGYGYTF
TRBV7-8	.	TRBJ1-1	.	TGTGCCAGCAGCTCATGGACCACCAACACTGAAGCTTTCTTT	CASSSWTTNTEAFF
TRBV7-9	few	TRBJ2-5	.	TGTGCCAGCAGCCACCGACCCTCAGAGACCCAGTACTTC	CASSHRPSETQYF
TRBV25-1	many	TRBJ1-2	.	TGTGCCAGCAGTGCCCCGGGAATCTATGGCTACACCTTC	CASSAPGIYGYTF
TRBV6-6	many	TRBJ1-1	.	TGTGCCAGCAAAACTTACACTGAAGCTTTCTTT	CASKTYTEAFF
TRBV29-1	once	TRBJ2-6	.	TGCAGCGTTGAGCTCGGGACTGGGGCCAACGTCCTGACTTTC	CSVELGTGANVLTF
TRBV20-1	few	TRBJ1-5	.	TGCAGTGCTCGCCGGGACCCAAATCAGCCCCAGCATTTT	CSARRDPNQPQHF
TRBV10-3	.	TRBJ1-3	.	TGTGCCATCAGTGACTCTGGGGATGGAAACACCATATATTTT	CAISDSGDGNTIYF
TRBV7-9	.	TRBJ1-5	.	TGTGCCAGCAGCTTATCGGAGGGAAGACAGCCCCAGCATTTT	CASSLSEGRQPQHF